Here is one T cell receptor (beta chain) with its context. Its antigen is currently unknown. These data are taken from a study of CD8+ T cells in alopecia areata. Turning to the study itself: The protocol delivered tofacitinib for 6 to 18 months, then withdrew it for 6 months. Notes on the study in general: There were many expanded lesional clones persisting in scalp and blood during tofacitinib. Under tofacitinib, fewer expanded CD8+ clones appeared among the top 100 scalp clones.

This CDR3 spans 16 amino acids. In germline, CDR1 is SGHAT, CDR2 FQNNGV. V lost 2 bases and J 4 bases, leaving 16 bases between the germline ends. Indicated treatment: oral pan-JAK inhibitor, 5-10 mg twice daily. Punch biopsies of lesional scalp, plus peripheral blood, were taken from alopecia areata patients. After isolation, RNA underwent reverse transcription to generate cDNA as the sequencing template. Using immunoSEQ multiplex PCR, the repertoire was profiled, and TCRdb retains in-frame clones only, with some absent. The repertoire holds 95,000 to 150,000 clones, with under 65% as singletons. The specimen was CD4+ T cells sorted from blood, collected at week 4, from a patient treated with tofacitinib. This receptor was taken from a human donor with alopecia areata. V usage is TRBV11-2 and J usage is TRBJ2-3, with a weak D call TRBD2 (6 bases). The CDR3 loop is CASSLSAGSPADTQYF. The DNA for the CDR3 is TGTGCCAGCAGCTTATCTGCCGGGAGTCCCGCAGATACGCAGTATTTT.